This entry lists 7 T cell receptor beta chains sequenced from one sample in a study of PD-1 blockade in mismatch repair-deficient tumors. Sequencing was performed with immunoSEQ multiplex PCR; in TCRdb, only in-frame clones are kept and a portion is missing. This sample has around 9,000 clones, with 75% to 90% found just once. The sample was PBMCs, taken approximately 49 weeks after starting pembrolizumab. The source is an adult with mismatch repair-deficient cancer.

The genes are TRBV28 and TRBJ2-2, with TRBD1 matching 7 bases. J lost 3 bases, V lost 10 bases, and 8 bases had no gene match. Per the germline V gene, CDR1 is MDHEN and CDR2 is SYDVKM. CDR3 length equals 14 residues. Here the CDR3 reads CATRGGGDTGELFF. CDR3 nucleotides: TGTGCCACTCGAGGGGGCGGTGACACCGGGGAGCTGTTTTTT.

This clone showed up just a few times. This chain joins TRBV19 and TRBJ2-3; D unresolved. The germline gives CDR1 LNHDA, CDR2 SQIVND (reference sequence). Trimming shortened V by 6 bases and J by 0 bases, and 7 bases separated the two germline ends. The CDR3 contains 13 residues. The CDR3 loop is CASSKTSTDTQYF. CDR3 sequence (DNA): TGTGCCAGTAGCAAAACTAGCACAGATACGCAGTATTTT.

The CDR3 is CASSLFGENEQFF. As DNA, the CDR3 is TGTGCCAGCAGTTTATTCGGGGAGAATGAGCAGTTCTTC. V and J are TRBV27 and TRBJ2-1, with a tentative D call TRBD2 (5 bases). In germline, CDR1 is MNHEY, CDR2 SMNVEV (reference sequence). The CDR3 consists of 13 residues. V lost 1 base and J lost 7, with 8 bases in between.

The chain employs TRBV28 and TRBJ2-1; D is uncertain. The CDR3 covers 13 residues. Germline V gives CDR1 MDHEN, CDR2 SYDVKM. Trimming removed 2 bases at V and 8 bases at J, with 10 bases between. The chain's CDR3 is CASSLVGGDEQFF. The CDR3 DNA follows: TGTGCCAGCAGTTTAGTCGGCGGAGATGAGCAGTTCTTC.

The genes are TRBV11-2 and TRBJ1-4; D unresolved. The CDR3 contains 15 residues. Trimming left V 5 bases short and J 0 bases short, with 10 bases between. Germline V lookup: CDR1 SGHAT, CDR2 FQNNGV. CDR3 sequence reads: CASSPRPATNEKLFF. CDR3 coding DNA: TGTGCCAGCAGCCCACGCCCGGCAACTAATGAAAAACTGTTTTTT. Full variable domain (rest looked up from reference TRBV11-2 and TRBJ1-4): EAGVAQSPRYKIIEKRQSVAFWCNPISGHATLYWYQQILGQGPKLLIQFQNNGVVDDSQLPKDRFSAERLKGVDSTLKIQPAKLEDSAVYLCASSPRPATNEKLFFGSGTQLSVL.

The J gene is TRBJ2-7, the V gene TRBV15, with TRBD2 matching over 8 bases. Germline CDR1 and CDR2: LNHNV and YYDKDF (reference sequence). The CDR3 is 17 amino acids. V trimming: 0 bases; J trimming: 2 bases; junction bases outside the gene matches: 9. The CDR3 nucleotides are TGTGCCACCAGCAGAGATCTCGGAGCGGGGGACACCTACGAGCAGTACTTC. Translation: CATSRDLGAGDTYEQYF.

The chain employs TRBV5-1 and TRBJ2-5; the match to TRBD2 covers 7 bases. J gave up 2 bases and V 5 bases, and 3 bases lay outside the gene matches. The CDR3 extends over 13 amino acids. Germline lookup yields CDR1 SGHRS and CDR2 YFSETQ. The CDR3 DNA follows: TGCGCCAGCAGTAGGGAGGGACAAGAGACCCAGTACTTC. Protein product: CASSREGQETQYF.